This record covers a single T cell receptor beta chain. Sequencing used immunoSEQ multiplex PCR; TCRdb keeps in-frame clones, though not all of them. The sample carries 450,000 to 600,000 clones, around 90% recorded once. Germline V CDR1 and CDR2: GTSNPN, SVGIG (reference sequence). The J segment lost 8 bases and the V segment lost 8 bases, leaving 13 bases of the junction unmatched. The CDR3 extends over 14 amino acids. The data are from a study of blood T cell repertoires in COVID-19. About the research overall: PBMCs, B-cell-depleted T cells, or T cells provided the cDNA or gDNA that made up the material.

Residents of 24 US areas, aged about 18 to 95 years, made up the participants. Cohort assignment relied on participant-reported clinical history. The J gene is TRBJ2-1, the V gene TRBV30, with 9 bases fitting TRBD1. Material: PBMCs or T cells enriched from blood (not recorded which). This sequence originates from a woman younger than 35 who had recovered from COVID-19. CDR3 in amino acids: CARDRGQGEHEQFF. The CDR3 region has the DNA TGTGCCCGGGACCGGGGACAGGGAGAACATGAGCAGTTCTTC.